The next 25 T cell receptor beta chains were all read from a single sample in a study of cytomegalovirus exposure and HLA in healthy donors. The PCR had 60 Vbeta and 13 Jbeta primers. Profiled with immunoSEQ multiplex PCR; TCRdb holds only in-frame clones, not every one. This table has about 120,000 clones, about three quarters appearing once. The sequenced sample consisted of PBMCs. These receptors originate from a woman aged 60-70 years in good health and CMV-seropositive.

The rearrangement joins TRBV2 to TRBJ1-5; a weak D match, TRBD1 (5 bases). The V end lost 3 bases, the J end lost 0 bases, and 15 bases lay between the germline ends. CDR1 is SNHLY, CDR2 FYNNEI, per germline. The CDR3 runs to 17 residues. In DNA, the CDR3 is TGTGCCAGCAGTGATAGGGGCAGGACGATTAGCAATCAGCCCCAGCATTTT. This translates into CASSDRGRTISNQPQHF.

V gene TRBV5-6 combines with J gene TRBJ2-1; 8 bases are shared with TRBD2. Germline V gene data show CDR1 as SGHDT and CDR2 as YYEEEE. The length of the CDR3 is 15 residues. V shed 7 bases and J 6 bases; nucleotides not matched to a gene: 12. The CDR3 DNA reads TGTGCCAGCCACGTCGATGTAGCGGGAAGCAATGAGCAGTTCTTC. It encodes CASHVDVAGSNEQFF.

The DNA of the CDR3 is TGTGCCAGCTCACCTCGGGGAGGGGGTATTTACGAGCAGTACTTC. It encodes CASSPRGGGIYEQYF. The chain combines TRBV18 with TRBJ2-7; weak D call: TRBD2 (7 bases). V was pared by 3 bases and J by 4 bases, with 16 bases between. This CDR3 region has 15 residues. Germline V gene lookup returns CDR1 KGHSH and CDR2 LQKENI.

CDR3 in DNA: TGTGCCAGCAGTACCCGGGGTCGGGGGGATGAGCAGTTCTTC. Protein sequence: CASSTRGRGDEQFF. This chain links TRBV6-5 with TRBJ2-1, with TRBD2 identical over 7 bases. Per the germline V gene, CDR1 is MNHEY and CDR2 is SVGAGI. The CDR3 loop spans 14 amino acids. With V trimmed by 5 bases and J by 8 bases, 9 bases remained unmatched.

Written as DNA, the CDR3 is TGTGCCAGCAGTTACGAAACAGCTAATCAGCCCCAGCATTTT. Amino acid sequence: CASSYETANQPQHF. The genes are TRBV6-6 and TRBJ1-5; D is unclear. Trimming left V 2 bases short and J 4 bases short, with 9 bases between. Germline CDR1 MNHNY, CDR2 SVGAGI (reference sequence). The CDR3 length is 14 residues.

The chain combines TRBV4-2 with TRBJ2-7; TRBD1 matches 9 bases. The junction had 7 bases not matched to a gene; V was cut back by 3 bases and J by 1 base. The CDR3 contains 16 residues. Germline V lookup: CDR1 LGHNA, CDR2 YNFKEQ. The CDR3 protein is CASSQAGTGRSYEQYF. In DNA form, the CDR3 reads TGTGCCAGCAGCCAGGCCGGGACAGGGCGATCCTACGAGCAGTACTTC.

The rearrangement uses TRBV6-5 and TRBJ2-5; possibly TRBD2 for D (6 bases). Trimming pared 0 bases from V and 4 bases from J, leaving 12 bases between. This CDR3 region has 15 residues. The V gene's germline CDR1 is MNHEY and CDR2 SVGAGI. CDR3 sequence (DNA): TGTGCCAGCAGTTACTCGGTGTCGGGAGTAGAGACCCAGTACTTC. It specifies CASSYSVSGVETQYF.

The chain is built from TRBV4-1 and TRBJ2-1, with TRBD1 matching 7 bases. The CDR3 has 15 amino acids. Germline V CDR1 and CDR2: MGHRA, YSYEKL. V shed 4 bases, J shed 5 bases, and the junction held 8 bases outside the gene matches. As DNA, the CDR3 is TGCGCCAGCAGCCCACAGGGGTTTGGCGACAATGAGCAGTTCTTC. Translated, it gives CASSPQGFGDNEQFF.

This chain uses TRBV28 with TRBJ2-1, with 9 bases fitting TRBD2. CDR3 size: 17 residues. V was pared by 4 bases and J by 2 bases, with 9 bases of the junction left unmatched. Per the germline V gene, CDR1 is MDHEN and CDR2 is SYDVKM. The CDR3, as DNA: TGTGCCAGCAGTTCGGGGGGACTAGCCGATACCTACAATGAGCAGTTCTTC. Translation gives CASSSGGLADTYNEQFF.

The sample holds one count of this clone. The chain links TRBV7-3 to TRBJ2-3; D is unclear. Trimming took off 4 bases at V and 5 bases at J, with 4 bases between the two ends. Germline assignment: CDR1 SGHTA and CDR2 FQGTGA. There are 11 residues in the CDR3. CDR3 in DNA: TGTGCCAGCAGCTCACAAGATACGCAGTATTTT. It yields the protein CASSSQDTQYF. Full variable domain (rest looked up from reference TRBV7-3 and TRBJ2-3): GAGVSQTPSNKVTEKGKYVELRCDPISGHTALYWYRQSLGQGPEFLIYFQGTGAADDSGLPNDRFFAVRPEGSVSTLKIQRTERGDSAVYLCASSSQDTQYFGPGTRLTVL.

The rearrangement links TRBV4-2 to TRBJ2-1, with TRBD2 matching 10 bases. The CDR3 contains 16 residues. V lost 2 bases and J lost 0; bases outside the gene matches: 1. Germline lookup yields CDR1 LGHNA and CDR2 YNFKEQ. The CDR3 DNA is TGTGCCAGCAGCCAACAGCGGGAGGGCTCCTACAATGAGCAGTTCTTC. Residues: CASSQQREGSYNEQFF.

The chain carries TRBV6-6 and TRBJ2-5; weak D call: TRBD2 (6 bases). V lost 0 bases to trimming and J lost 7 bases, with 18 bases between them. The CDR3 sequence is 16 residues long. Germline CDR1 reads MNHNY; CDR2 reads SVGAGI (reference sequence). CDR3 amino acids: CASSYSSLSNGGTQYF. CDR3 DNA sequence: TGTGCCAGCAGTTACTCGTCCTTATCCAACGGGGGGACCCAGTACTTC.

The V and J genes are TRBV28 and TRBJ2-7; TRBD1 agrees at 10 bases. Germline trimming cut 6 bases from V and 5 bases from J; bases unmatched to any gene: 13. This CDR3 is 16 amino acids long. Per the germline V gene, CDR1 is MDHEN and CDR2 is SYDVKM. CDR3 coding DNA: TGTGCCAGCAGGGGATCGGGGACAGGGGAGGGAAACGAGCAGTACTTC. It yields the protein CASRGSGTGEGNEQYF. Combining the CDR3 with reference TRBV28 and TRBJ2-7 gives the whole variable domain DVKVTQSSRYLVKRTGEKVFLECVQDMDHENMFWYRQDPGLGLRLIYFSYDVKMKEKGDIPEGYSVSREKKERFSLILESASTNQTSMYLCASRGSGTGEGNEQYFGPGTRLTVT.

The chain joins TRBV7-3 to TRBJ2-1; a possible D gene is TRBD2 (6 bases). The germline V gene encodes CDR1 SGHTA and CDR2 FQGTGA. Between the trimmed V and J ends, which lost 2 bases and 8 bases, there was a span of 13 bases. The CDR3 is 14 residues long. The CDR3 loop reads CASSLSGSQDEQFF. The CDR3 DNA reads as TGTGCCAGCAGCTTATCCGGGAGTCAGGATGAGCAGTTCTTC.

This rearrangement joins TRBV7-9 to TRBJ1-1; a weak D match, TRBD1 (5 bases). CDR1 and CDR2 from the germline V gene are SEHNR and FQNEAQ (reference sequence). The V and J ends lost 6 bases and 4 bases respectively, with 18 bases between them. This CDR3 is 15 amino acids long. The CDR3 reads CASRTLGGATTEAFF. CDR3 DNA sequence: TGTGCCAGCAGGACCTTAGGTGGGGCGACCACTGAAGCTTTCTTT. The full variable domain, rest sourced from reference TRBV7-9 and TRBJ1-1, is DTGVSQNPRHKITKRGQNVTFRCDPISEHNRLYWYRQTLGQGPEFLTYFQNEAQLEKSRLLSDRFSAERPKGSFSTLEIQRTEQGDSAMYLCASRTLGGATTEAFFGQGTRLTVV.

The V call is TRBV6-5, the J call TRBJ2-7; 7 positions match TRBD2. The CDR3 extends over 14 amino acids. V shed 10 bases, J shed 4 bases, and the junction held 13 bases outside the gene matches. CDR1 is MNHEY, CDR2 SVGAGI, per germline. In DNA form, the CDR3 reads TGTGCCACAGCCCCGCAGGCGGGAGAATACGAGCAGTACTTC. As protein: CATAPQAGEYEQYF.

The genes are TRBV27 and TRBJ2-7; 7 positions match TRBD2. Germline CDR1 MNHEY, CDR2 SMNVEV (reference sequence). Unmatched junction bases numbered 13, after V lost 5 bases and J lost 9 bases. The CDR3 consists of 14 residues. Here the CDR3 DNA reads TGTGCCAGCAGTGAAGCGGGGACCTTTAGTTGGCAGTACTTC. Amino acids: CASSEAGTFSWQYF.

This clone was picked up one time. The V and J genes are TRBV2 and TRBJ2-1; tentative D call: TRBD2 (5 bases). The CDR3 runs 13 residues. V was cut by 7 bases and J by 1 base, with 8 bases left in between. The germline V gene has CDR1 SNHLY and CDR2 FYNNEI. CDR3 loop: CASNRGSYNEQFF. The CDR3 bases are TGTGCCAGCAATCGAGGGTCCTACAATGAGCAGTTCTTC.

This clone was seen a handful of times. The rearrangement uses TRBV10-1 and TRBJ2-7, with 7 bases aligning to TRBD2. The germline V gene has CDR1 WNHNN and CDR2 SYGVQD (reference sequence). CDR3 length: 12 amino acids. V shed 5 bases and J 7 bases; nucleotides not matched to a gene: 5. The CDR3 nucleotides read TGCGCCAGCAGTCCGGAAGCGGGGGAGCAGTACTTC. It yields the protein CASSPEAGEQYF.

This clone was found a few times. The chain links TRBV2 to TRBJ2-5; weak D call: TRBD2 (6 bases). The J call may be faulty, since TRBJ2-7 better matches the DNA end. CDR1 and CDR2 (germline): SNHLY, FYNNEI. The CDR3 runs 13 residues. The CDR3 bases are TGTGCCAGCGGGGCGACTAGGGACTACGAGCAGTACTTC. It encodes CASGATRDYEQYF.

The chain recombines TRBV4-2 with TRBJ2-3; D gene uncertain. This CDR3 is 14 amino acids long. Trimming shortened V by 0 bases and J by 5 bases, and 9 bases separated the two germline ends. Germline CDR1 LGHNA, CDR2 YNFKEQ. The CDR3 sequence is CASSQDLVGDTQYF. The CDR3 DNA is TGTGCCAGCAGCCAAGATCTTGTCGGAGATACGCAGTATTTT.

The V and J genes are TRBV11-2 and TRBJ1-2; D is perhaps TRBD1 (6 bases). Trimming stripped 4 bases from V and 2 bases from J, with 17 bases between. The CDR3 sequence is 16 residues long. Germline V gene lookup returns CDR1 SGHAT and CDR2 FQNNGV. Here the CDR3 reads CASSSLPFRGNYGYTF. CDR3 DNA: TGTGCCAGCAGCTCCCTCCCCTTTAGGGGGAACTATGGCTACACCTTC.

This chain joins TRBV18 and TRBJ2-1, with D tentatively TRBD2 (6 bases). From germline, CDR1 is KGHSH and CDR2 LQKENI. The CDR3 runs to 15 residues. Trimming removed 3 bases from V and 7 bases from J, with 16 bases in between. CDR3 region: CASSPRDGSGNEQFF. Here the CDR3 DNA reads TGTGCCAGCTCACCGCGGGACGGGAGTGGTAATGAGCAGTTCTTC. The complete variable domain, with remaining parts taken from reference TRBV18 and TRBJ2-1, reads NAGVMQNPRHLVRRRGQEARLRCSPMKGHSHVYWYRQLPEEGLKFMVYLQKENIIDESGMPKERFSAEFPKEGPSILRIQQVVRGDSAAYFCASSPRDGSGNEQFFGPGTRLTVL.

This chain joins TRBV19 and TRBJ2-5, with TRBD1 identical over 7 bases. The closer fit of TRBJ2-7 to the DNA end suggests the J call may be wrong. Germline V gene data show CDR1 as LNHDA and CDR2 as SQIVND (reference sequence). The length of the CDR3 is 16 residues. The CDR3 DNA sequence: TGTGCCAGTAGTCCCCTCCGAGGGCAGGGGGTCTACGAGCAGTACTTC. Its protein product is CASSPLRGQGVYEQYF.

This chain connects TRBV6-5 to TRBJ2-7; D unclear. Trimming removed 6 bases at V and 3 bases at J, with 6 bases between. The CDR3 length is 11 residues. In germline, CDR1 is MNHEY, CDR2 SVGAGI. CDR3 sequence (DNA): TGTGCCAGCAGCAGGAACTACGAGCAGTACTTC. It encodes CASSRNYEQYF.